A selection of T cell receptor beta chains follows, all from one sample in a study of blood T cells in healthy people across ages. TCRdb recomputed calls from the 5' RACE reads with MiXCR, one row per CDR3 protein. The repertoire holds about 650,000 distinct CDR3 sequences, with approximately 29% as singletons. Sequenced sample: blood. All receptors derive from a woman over 75 in good health. CDR3s include the opening cysteine and the closing phenylalanine or tryptophan. Each record gives: D gene, J gene, V gene, CDR3 protein. The D gene is left open where the match is weak.

TRBD2 TRBJ2-5 TRBV5-1 CASSLVTSGGWNEQYF
. TRBJ1-4 TRBV25-1 CASSQGATNEKLFF
. TRBJ1-2 TRBV6-6 CASSQDGRRGGYTF
. TRBJ1-4 TRBV28 CATATGGRNEKLFF
TRBD1 TRBJ1-4 TRBV13 CASSFRQGGEKLFF
. TRBJ2-3 TRBV29-1 CSLARGQADTQYF
TRBD1 TRBJ2-1 TRBV2 CASNRDRLLYEQFF
. TRBJ2-5 TRBV10-2 CASSDLQETQYF
TRBD2 TRBJ2-7 TRBV20-1 CSASGTSGGDEQYF
. TRBJ1-2 TRBV29-1 CSVDGHRNGYGYTF
. TRBJ2-4 TRBV5-1 CASSLEVGIQYF
TRBD1 TRBJ2-7 TRBV5-1 CASSLPSHPGQGAYEQYF
. TRBJ2-1 TRBV29-1 CSAWDPTVNEQFF
TRBD1 TRBJ1-2 TRBV20-1 CSASKTGDGGYTF
. TRBJ2-5 TRBV7-3 CASSLTWGSFETQYF
. TRBJ2-7 TRBV7-8 CASSLGPAGSGEQYF
TRBD1 TRBJ1-2 TRBV20-1 CSGWTGVGYTF
. TRBJ2-7 TRBV7-2 CASRSDSEQYF
. . TRBV11-2 CASSPPGRVETQYF
. TRBJ2-1 TRBV14 CASRGPQGSYNEQFF
TRBD2 TRBJ2-1 TRBV6-5 CASRVTSGGVYNEQFF
TRBD1 TRBJ1-1 TRBV16 CASSPAGGLNTEAFF
. TRBJ2-4 TRBV6-5 CASSIQGSRNIQYF
TRBD2 TRBJ2-3 TRBV7-2 CASRVLAGGPDTQYF
TRBD1 TRBJ2-5 TRBV7-2 CASSSRTGQETQYF
TRBD1 TRBJ1-1 TRBV30 CAWRGDRGRGEAFF
TRBD2 TRBJ2-3 TRBV7-9 CASSYGAGGPTDTQYF
TRBD1 TRBJ1-4 TRBV3-1 CASSLRQGQGEKLFF
. TRBJ1-2 TRBV5-1 CASSSAAEDYGCTF
. TRBJ1-2 TRBV6-2/TRBV6-3 CASSYPKRELRTPHYNYGYTF
. TRBJ2-3 TRBV30 CAWSASTDTQYF
. TRBJ2-3 TRBV18 CASSPVRGGTDTDTQYF
. TRBJ2-5 TRBV20-1 CSARDLGGAETQYF
. TRBJ2-5 TRBV5-1 CASSPGGTQETQYF
TRBD1 TRBJ2-7 TRBV25-1 CASRTTGGKSYEQYF
TRBD1 TRBJ2-7 TRBV6-5 CASSNQQGAPPYEQYF
TRBD2 TRBJ2-1 TRBV6-2/TRBV6-3 CAGSRLAVTYNEQFF
. TRBJ2-1 TRBV9 CASSPSALSYNEQFF
TRBD1 TRBJ2-1 TRBV11-3 CASSTDSRDRVGNEQFF
. TRBJ1-1 TRBV5-5 CASSLAPDRVNTEAFF
TRBD1 TRBJ2-2 TRBV14 CASSRGQGYTGELFF